This T cell receptor (beta chain) comes out of a study of T-cell memory formation after mild COVID-19. General study results and limits: Contracting CD8+ clones were enriched in EMRA, CD4+ mainly in CM and EM. Pre-infection memory contained some responding clones, which suggested that cross-reactive memory had joined.

CDR3 length equals 14 residues. The ends were cut back, 4 bases at V and 4 bases at J, with 13 bases in the middle. This clonotype was observed a few times. The antigen remains undetermined. TCRdb reanalysed the 5' RACE reads using MiXCR and keeps one entry per CDR3 protein. The table shows about 250,000 distinct CDR3 sequences, with roughly 15% occurring only once. This receptor was obtained from a man younger than 30 who had mild COVID-19 (a few samples of this study predate the infection). Cell type and time point are not known. Sequenced material: PBMCs or a T cell subset sorted from them (not recorded which). V usage is TRBV12-3 or TRBV12-4 and J usage is TRBJ1-2; the D gene is possibly TRBD1 (5 bases). The CDR3 protein is CASSWGGRVYGYTF. The CDR3 region has the DNA TGTGCCAGCAGTTGGGGGGGGAGAGTCTATGGCTACACCTTC.